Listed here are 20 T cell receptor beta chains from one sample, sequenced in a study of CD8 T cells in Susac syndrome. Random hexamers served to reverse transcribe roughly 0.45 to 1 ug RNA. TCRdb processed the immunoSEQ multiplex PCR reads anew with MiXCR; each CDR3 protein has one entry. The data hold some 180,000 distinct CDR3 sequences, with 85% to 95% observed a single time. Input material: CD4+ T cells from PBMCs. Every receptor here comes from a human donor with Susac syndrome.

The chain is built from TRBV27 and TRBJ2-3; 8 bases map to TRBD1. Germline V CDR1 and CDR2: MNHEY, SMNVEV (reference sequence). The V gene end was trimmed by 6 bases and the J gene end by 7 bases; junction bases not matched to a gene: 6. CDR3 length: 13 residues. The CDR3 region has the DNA TGTGCCAGCAGGGACAGGGTTATGAATACGCAGTATTTT. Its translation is CASRDRVMNTQYF.

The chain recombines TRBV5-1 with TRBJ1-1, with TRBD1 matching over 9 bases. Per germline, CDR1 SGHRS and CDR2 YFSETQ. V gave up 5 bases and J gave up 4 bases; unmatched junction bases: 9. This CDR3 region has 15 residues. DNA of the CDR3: TGCGCCAGCAGTTTGACAGGGGGTGGCATCACTGAAGCTTTCTTT. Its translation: CASSLTGGGITEAFF.

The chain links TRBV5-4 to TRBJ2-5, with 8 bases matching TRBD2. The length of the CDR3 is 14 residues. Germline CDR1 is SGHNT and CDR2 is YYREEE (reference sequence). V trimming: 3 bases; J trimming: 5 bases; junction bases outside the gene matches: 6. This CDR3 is CASSYKRGLETQYF. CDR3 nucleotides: TGTGCCAGCAGCTACAAGCGGGGGCTGGAGACCCAGTACTTC.

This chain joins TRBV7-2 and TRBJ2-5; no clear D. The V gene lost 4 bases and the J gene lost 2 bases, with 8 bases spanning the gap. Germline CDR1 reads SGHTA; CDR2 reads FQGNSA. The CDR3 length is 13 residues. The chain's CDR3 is CASSSLVQETQYF. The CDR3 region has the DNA TGTGCCAGCAGCTCCTTGGTACAAGAGACCCAGTACTTC.

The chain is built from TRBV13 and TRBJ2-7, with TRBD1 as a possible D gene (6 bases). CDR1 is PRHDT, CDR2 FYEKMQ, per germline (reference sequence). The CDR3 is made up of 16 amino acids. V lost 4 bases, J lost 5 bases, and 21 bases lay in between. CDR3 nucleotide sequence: TGTGCCAGCAGCTCCGAACATGGGACATCCCTCAACGAGCAGTACTTC. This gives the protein CASSSEHGTSLNEQYF.

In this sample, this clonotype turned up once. The CDR3 DNA reads as TGCAGCGTTGAAGACTGGCAGCCGAACACTGAAGCTTTCTTT. It translates to CSVEDWQPNTEAFF. This chain joins TRBV29-1 and TRBJ1-1; D remains unclear. This CDR3 is built from 14 residues. Germline V gene data show CDR1 as SQVTM and CDR2 as ANQGSEA. Trimming took off 0 bases at V and 1 base at J, with 9 bases between the two ends.

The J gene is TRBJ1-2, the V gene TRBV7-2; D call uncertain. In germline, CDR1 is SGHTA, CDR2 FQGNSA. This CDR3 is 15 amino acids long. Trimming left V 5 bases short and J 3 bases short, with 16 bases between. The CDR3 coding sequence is TGTGCCAGCAGCCTCCGCTTAGTGGATTACTATGGCTACACCTTC. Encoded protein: CASSLRLVDYYGYTF.

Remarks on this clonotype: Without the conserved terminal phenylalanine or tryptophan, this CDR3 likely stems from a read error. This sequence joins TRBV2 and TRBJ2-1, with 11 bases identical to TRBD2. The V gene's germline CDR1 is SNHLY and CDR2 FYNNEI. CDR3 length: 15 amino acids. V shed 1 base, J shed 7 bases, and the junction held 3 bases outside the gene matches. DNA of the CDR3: TGTGCCAGCAGTGAAGGGCTAGCGGGAGGAAATGAGCAGTTCCTC. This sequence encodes CASSEGLAGGNEQFL.

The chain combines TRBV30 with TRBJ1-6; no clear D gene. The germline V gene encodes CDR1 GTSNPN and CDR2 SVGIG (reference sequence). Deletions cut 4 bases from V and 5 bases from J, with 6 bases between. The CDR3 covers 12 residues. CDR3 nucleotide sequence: TGTGCCTGGAAAGCAGATAATTCACCCCTCCACTTT. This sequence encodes CAWKADNSPLHF.

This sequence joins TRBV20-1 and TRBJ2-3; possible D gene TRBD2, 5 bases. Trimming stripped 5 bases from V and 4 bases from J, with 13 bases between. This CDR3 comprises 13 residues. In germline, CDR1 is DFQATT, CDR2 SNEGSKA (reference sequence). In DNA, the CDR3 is TGCAGTGCTCTAGCCGGTCCCCCAGATACGCAGTATTTT. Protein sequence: CSALAGPPDTQYF.

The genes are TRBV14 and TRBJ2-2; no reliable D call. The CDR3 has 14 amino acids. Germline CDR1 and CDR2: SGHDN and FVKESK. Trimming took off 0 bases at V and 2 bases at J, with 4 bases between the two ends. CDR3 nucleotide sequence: TGTGCCAGCAGCCAAGACTTAAACACCGGGGAGCTGTTTTTT. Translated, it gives CASSQDLNTGELFF.

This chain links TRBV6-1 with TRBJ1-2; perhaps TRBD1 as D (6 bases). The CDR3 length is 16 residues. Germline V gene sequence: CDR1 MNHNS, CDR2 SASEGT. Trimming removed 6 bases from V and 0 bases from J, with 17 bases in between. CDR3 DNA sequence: TGTGCCAGCAGGCCCAAGGGTGGGACACCTAACTATGGCTACACCTTC. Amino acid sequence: CASRPKGGTPNYGYTF.

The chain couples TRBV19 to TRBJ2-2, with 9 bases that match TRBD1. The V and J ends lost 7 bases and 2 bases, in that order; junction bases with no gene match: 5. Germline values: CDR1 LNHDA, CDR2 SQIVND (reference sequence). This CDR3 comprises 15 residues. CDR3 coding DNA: TGTGCCAGTACCGGACAGGGGACAAACACCGGGGAGCTGTTTTTT. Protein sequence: CASTGQGTNTGELFF.

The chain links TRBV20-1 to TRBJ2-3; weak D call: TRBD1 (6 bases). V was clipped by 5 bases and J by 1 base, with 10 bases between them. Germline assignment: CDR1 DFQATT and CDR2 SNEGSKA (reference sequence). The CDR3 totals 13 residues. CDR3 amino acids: CSALDSRTDTQYF. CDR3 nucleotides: TGCAGTGCTCTGGACAGCCGCACAGATACGCAGTATTTT.

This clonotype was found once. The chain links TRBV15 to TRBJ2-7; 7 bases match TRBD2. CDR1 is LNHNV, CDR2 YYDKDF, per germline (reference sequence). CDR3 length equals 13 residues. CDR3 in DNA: TGTGCCACCAGCAGAGATCCTGCGGGAGATCTCTCGGTC. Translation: CATSRDPAGDLSV.

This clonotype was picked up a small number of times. The CDR3 loop reads CSVGFRREPTQYF. DNA of the CDR3: TGCAGCGTGGGTTTCCGGAGAGAACCTACGCAGTATTTT. The chain carries TRBV29-1 and TRBJ2-3; D remains unclear. Trimming took 6 bases from V and 8 from J, leaving 18 bases between them. Germline V lookup: CDR1 SQVTM, CDR2 ANQGSEA. The length of the CDR3 is 13 residues.

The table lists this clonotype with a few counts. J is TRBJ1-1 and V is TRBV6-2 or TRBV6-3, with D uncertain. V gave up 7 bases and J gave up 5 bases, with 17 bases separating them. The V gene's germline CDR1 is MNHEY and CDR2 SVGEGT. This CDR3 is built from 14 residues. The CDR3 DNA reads TGTGCCAGCACCTTTTCCCCCGGGTGGACTGAAGCTTTCTTT. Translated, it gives CASTFSPGWTEAFF.

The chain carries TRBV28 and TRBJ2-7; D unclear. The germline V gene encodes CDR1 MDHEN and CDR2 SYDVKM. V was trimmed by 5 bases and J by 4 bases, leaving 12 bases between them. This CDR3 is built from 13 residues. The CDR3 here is CASSLGTFYEQYF. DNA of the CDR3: TGTGCCAGCAGTCTGGGAACGTTTTACGAGCAGTACTTC.

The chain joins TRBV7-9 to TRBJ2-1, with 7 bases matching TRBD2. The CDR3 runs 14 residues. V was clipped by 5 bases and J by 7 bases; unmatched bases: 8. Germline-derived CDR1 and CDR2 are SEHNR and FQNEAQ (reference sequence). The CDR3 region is CASSGRARGNEQFF. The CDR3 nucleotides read TGTGCCAGCAGCGGGAGGGCGCGAGGAAATGAGCAGTTCTTC.

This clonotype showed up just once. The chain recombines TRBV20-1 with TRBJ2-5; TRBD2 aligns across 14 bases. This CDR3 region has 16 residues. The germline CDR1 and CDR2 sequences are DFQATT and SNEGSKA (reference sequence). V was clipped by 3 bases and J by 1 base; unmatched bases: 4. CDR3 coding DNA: TGCAGTGCTAGGGGGACTAGCGGGAGTTTCCAAGAGACCCAGTACTTC. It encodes CSARGTSGSFQETQYF.